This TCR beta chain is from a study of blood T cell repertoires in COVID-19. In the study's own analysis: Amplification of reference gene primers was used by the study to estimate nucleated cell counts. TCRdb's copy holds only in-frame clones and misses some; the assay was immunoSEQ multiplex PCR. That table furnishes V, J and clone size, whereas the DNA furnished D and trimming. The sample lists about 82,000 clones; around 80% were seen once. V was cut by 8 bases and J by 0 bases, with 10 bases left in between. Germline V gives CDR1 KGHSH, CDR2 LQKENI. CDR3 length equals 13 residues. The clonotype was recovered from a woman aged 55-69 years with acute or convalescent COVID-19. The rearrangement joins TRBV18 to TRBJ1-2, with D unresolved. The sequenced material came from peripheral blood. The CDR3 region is CASQTGTNYGYTF. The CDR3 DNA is TGTGCCAGCCAAACCGGGACTAACTATGGCTACACCTTC.